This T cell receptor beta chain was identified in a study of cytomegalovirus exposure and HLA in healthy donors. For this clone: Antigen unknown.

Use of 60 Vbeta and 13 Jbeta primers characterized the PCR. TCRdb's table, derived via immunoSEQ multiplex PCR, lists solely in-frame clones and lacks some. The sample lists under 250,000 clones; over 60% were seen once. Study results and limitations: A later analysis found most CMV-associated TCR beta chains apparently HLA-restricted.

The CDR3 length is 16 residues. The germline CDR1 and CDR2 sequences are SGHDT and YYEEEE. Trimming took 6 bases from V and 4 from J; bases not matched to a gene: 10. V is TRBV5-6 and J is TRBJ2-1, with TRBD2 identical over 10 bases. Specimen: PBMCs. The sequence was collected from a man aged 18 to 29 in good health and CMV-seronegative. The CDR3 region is CASIIAGGGIYNEQFF. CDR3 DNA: TGTGCCAGCATCATAGCGGGAGGCGGGATATACAATGAGCAGTTCTTC.